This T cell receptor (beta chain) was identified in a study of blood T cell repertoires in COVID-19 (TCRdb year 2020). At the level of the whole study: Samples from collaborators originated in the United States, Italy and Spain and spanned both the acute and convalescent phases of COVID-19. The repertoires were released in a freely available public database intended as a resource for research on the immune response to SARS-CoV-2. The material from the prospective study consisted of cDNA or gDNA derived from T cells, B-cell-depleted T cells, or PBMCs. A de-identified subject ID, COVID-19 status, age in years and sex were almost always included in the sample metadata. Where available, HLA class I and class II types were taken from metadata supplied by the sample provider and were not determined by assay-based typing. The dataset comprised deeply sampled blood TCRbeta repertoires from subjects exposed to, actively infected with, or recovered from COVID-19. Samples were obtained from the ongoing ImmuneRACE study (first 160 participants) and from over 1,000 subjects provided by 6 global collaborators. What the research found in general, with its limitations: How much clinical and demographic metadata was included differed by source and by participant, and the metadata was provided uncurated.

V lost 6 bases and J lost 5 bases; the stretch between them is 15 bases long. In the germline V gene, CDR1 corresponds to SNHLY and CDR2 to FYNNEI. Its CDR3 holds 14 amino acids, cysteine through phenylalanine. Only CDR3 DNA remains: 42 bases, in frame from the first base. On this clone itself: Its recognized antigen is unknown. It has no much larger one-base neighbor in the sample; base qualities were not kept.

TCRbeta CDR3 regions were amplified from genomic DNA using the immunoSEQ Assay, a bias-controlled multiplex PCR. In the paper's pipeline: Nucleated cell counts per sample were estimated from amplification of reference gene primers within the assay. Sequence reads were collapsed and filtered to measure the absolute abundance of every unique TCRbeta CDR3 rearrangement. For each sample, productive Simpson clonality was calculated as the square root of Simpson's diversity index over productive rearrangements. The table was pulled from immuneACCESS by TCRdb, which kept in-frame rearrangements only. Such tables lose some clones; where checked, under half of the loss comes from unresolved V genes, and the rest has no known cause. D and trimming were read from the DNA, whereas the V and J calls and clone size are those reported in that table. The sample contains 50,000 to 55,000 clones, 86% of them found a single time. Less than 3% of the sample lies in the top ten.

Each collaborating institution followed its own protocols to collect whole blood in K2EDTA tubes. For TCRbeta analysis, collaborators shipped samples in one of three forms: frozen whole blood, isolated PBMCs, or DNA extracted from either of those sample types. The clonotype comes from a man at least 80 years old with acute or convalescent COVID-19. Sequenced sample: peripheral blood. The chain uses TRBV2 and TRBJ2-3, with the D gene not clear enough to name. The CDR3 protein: CASRGPSAGDTQYF. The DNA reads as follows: TGTGCCAGCAGGGGCCCTTCGGCCGGAGATACGCAGTATTTT.